The 13 T cell receptor beta chains in this list originate from one sample, sequenced in a study of shared clonotypes between healthy human individuals. Only in-frame clones appear in the TCRdb table, and some are missing; sequencing was by immunoSEQ multiplex PCR. Found here are roughly 2.6 million clones, around nine tenths of them singletons; the top ten hold 0.11% to 0.15%. The specimen sequenced was naive CD4+ T cells sorted from blood. Documented subset: CD45RA+ positively selected. All receptors derive from a young man in good health.

The J gene is TRBJ1-1, the V gene TRBV25-1, with 8 bases lining up with TRBD1. The V gene's germline CDR1 is MGHDK and CDR2 SYGVNS. This CDR3 has 15 amino acids. Trimming cost V 1 base and J 1 base; bases outside gene matches: 2. CDR3 sequence reads: CASSESGTGNTEAFF. DNA for the CDR3: TGTGCCAGCAGTGAATCCGGGACAGGGAACACTGAAGCTTTCTTT. The variable domain in full, with the rest retrieved from reference TRBV25-1 and TRBJ1-1, is EADIYQTPRYLVIGTGKKITLECSQTMGHDKMYWYQQDPGMELHLIHYSYGVNSTEKGDLSSESTVSRIRTEHFPLTLESARPSHTSQYLCASSESGTGNTEAFFGQGTRLTVV.

The chain is built from TRBV6-1 and TRBJ2-7; 16 nucleotides agree with TRBD2. CDR1 and CDR2 from the germline V gene are MNHNS and SASEGT. With V trimmed by 1 base and J by 6 bases, 6 bases remained unmatched. This CDR3 has 17 amino acids. CDR3 sequence reads: CASSEVGLAGGTIEQYF. CDR3 nucleotide sequence: TGTGCCAGCAGTGAAGTGGGACTAGCGGGAGGGACCATCGAGCAGTACTTC.

CDR3 sequence: CASSLRTGGNEKLFF. Written as DNA, the CDR3 is TGTGCCAGCAGCCTCAGGACAGGGGGTAATGAAAAACTGTTTTTT. The V call is TRBV7-2, the J call TRBJ1-4; the match to TRBD1 covers 10 bases. The CDR3 totals 15 residues. Germline V lookup: CDR1 SGHTA, CDR2 FQGNSA. V shed 5 bases, J shed 4 bases, and the junction held 4 bases outside the gene matches.

The chain joins TRBV6-1 to TRBJ2-6; D is ambiguous. Trimming took 7 bases from V and 0 from J, leaving 7 bases between them. This CDR3 comprises 14 residues. CDR1 and CDR2 from the germline V gene are MNHNS and SASEGT. DNA of the CDR3: TGTGCCAGCACCGGGTACTCTGGGGCCAACGTCCTGACTTTC. Amino acid sequence: CASTGYSGANVLTF.

In the case of this clone: Other nucleotide sequences in the sample specify the same CDR3. The chain is built from TRBV6-6 and TRBJ2-7; a possible D gene is TRBD1 (6 bases). The germline V gene encodes CDR1 MNHNY and CDR2 SVGAGI (reference sequence). The V end lost 4 bases, the J end lost 0 bases, and 10 bases lay between the germline ends. The CDR3 is made up of 14 amino acids. This CDR3 reads CASSLTGFSYEQYF. DNA for the CDR3: TGTGCCAGCAGTTTGACAGGATTCTCCTACGAGCAGTACTTC.

This chain links TRBV5-1 with TRBJ1-6, with TRBD1 identical over 7 bases. This CDR3 is 15 amino acids long. V trimming: 3 bases; J trimming: 8 bases; junction bases outside the gene matches: 8. Germline V gene sequence: CDR1 SGHRS, CDR2 YFSETQ. The CDR3: CASSYRGGRDSPLHF. DNA of the CDR3: TGCGCCAGCAGCTACCGAGGGGGCCGGGATTCACCCCTCCACTTT.

The chain joins TRBV6-1 to TRBJ2-6; 8 bases match TRBD1. This CDR3 has 15 amino acids. Germline CDR1 and CDR2: MNHNS and SASEGT. With 8 bases clipped from V and 0 bases from J, the junction kept 3 bases outside the gene matches. The CDR3 DNA sequence: TGTGCCAGCTCGGGACAGGCCTCTGGGGCCAACGTCCTGACTTTC. It is translated as CASSGQASGANVLTF.

The J gene is TRBJ1-5, the V gene TRBV7-8; TRBD1 might be the D (5 bases). Germline-derived CDR1 and CDR2 are SGHVS and FQNEAQ. The CDR3 has 15 residues. Trimming took off 6 bases at V and 0 bases at J, with 12 bases between the two ends. CDR3: CASSWDGYSNQPQHF. The CDR3 DNA sequence: TGTGCCAGCAGTTGGGACGGTTATAGCAATCAGCCCCAGCATTTT.

The chain recombines TRBV18 with TRBJ1-5; unclear D gene. The germline gives CDR1 KGHSH, CDR2 LQKENI. The CDR3 runs 16 residues. V gave up 0 bases and J gave up 0 bases, with 9 bases separating them. DNA of the CDR3: TGTGCCAGCTCACCACCCGGTCCGGATAGCAATCAGCCCCAGCATTTT. Translation gives CASSPPGPDSNQPQHF.

This sequence joins TRBV6-1 and TRBJ1-4, with TRBD1 as a possible D gene (5 bases). V shed 7 bases and J shed 4 bases, with 10 bases lying between them. The germline V gene encodes CDR1 MNHNS and CDR2 SASEGT. CDR3 length: 13 amino acids. CDR3 coding DNA: TGTGCCAGCACTAGGGGTAATAATGAAAAACTGTTTTTT. It translates to CASTRGNNEKLFF.

The chain couples TRBV5-4 to TRBJ2-2, with no clear D. Deletions cut 3 bases from V and 4 bases from J, with 4 bases between. Germline V gene sequence: CDR1 SGHNT, CDR2 YYREEE (reference sequence). CDR3 length: 12 residues. CDR3 nucleotides: TGTGCCAGCAGCTGGATCACCGGGGAGCTGTTTTTT. Encoded protein: CASSWITGELFF.

The chain uses TRBV6-5 and TRBJ2-5; D gene unclear. V was pared by 0 bases and J by 4 bases, with 9 bases between. Germline lookup yields CDR1 MNHEY and CDR2 SVGAGI. This CDR3 contains 14 residues. The CDR3 is CASSYSAGTETQYF. In DNA form, the CDR3 reads TGTGCCAGCAGTTACTCGGCAGGTACAGAGACCCAGTACTTC.

V usage is TRBV7-2 and J usage is TRBJ2-7, with D unclear. The germline gives CDR1 SGHTA, CDR2 FQGNSA. The V end lost 2 bases, the J end lost 3 bases, and 14 bases lay between the germline ends. The CDR3 contains 15 residues. CDR3 coding DNA: TGTGCCAGCAGCTTAATGGGTCAGACCAACTACGAGCAGTACTTC. Residues: CASSLMGQTNYEQYF.